This entry features one T cell receptor beta chain sequence. Its antigen is still unknown. Base qualities are missing; no much larger clone stands one base away. The library was generated by 5' RACE. The sequencing machine was an Illumina HiSeq 2500. A second PCR of 7 to 11 cycles was performed with a sample-barcoded 5' primer and a J-beta primer mix. Each TCR beta cDNA molecule received a unique molecular identifier from a template-switch 5' adaptor carrying 12 random nucleotides. Each sample yielded at least 3 million CDR3-containing paired-end reads. The Mint cDNA synthesis kit, primed by a TRBC-specific oligonucleotide, was used to synthesize first-strand cDNA from all RNA. After uracil-DNA glycosylase treatment, a first 18-cycle PCR used universal primers M1SS and BC2_uni_R on all cDNA. In the authors' own workflow: For normalization, 1 million high-quality reads were randomly selected from each sample, with every read carrying a distinct molecular identifier. Reads sharing molecular identifiers were discarded rather than binned into consensus sequences. MiTCR, set to a Q25 quality threshold and the strictest error-elimination algorithm, was used for CDR3 identification, clonotype clustering and error correction. A nonparametric unseen species model with Euler transformation was used to estimate lower-bound total TCR beta diversity. TCRdb applied fastp at Q25 and MiXCR to the public reads, then kept only in-frame beta chains. Under each unique CDR3 protein, matching rows form one entry showing the most common genes and DNA. In this record, the V and J calls reflect TCRdb's handling and not the investigators' own analysis. The sample data list over a million distinct CDR3 sequences, and under 30% of these were observed just once. The ten largest clones take up approximately 0.7% of the sample.

The data derive from a study of blood T cells in healthy people across ages (dated by TCRdb to 2013 to 2016). Study-wide context: Template switching captured roughly one uniquely barcoded TCR beta cDNA molecule per two T cells in model experiments. Age-related changes in TCR beta repertoire diversity were measured in the study by deep sequencing normalized with unique cDNA molecular identifiers. The study analyzed two additional independent replicas of 1 million unique cDNA reads from the same blood draw for two donors, one aged 18 to 29 and one aged 80 or older. The donors were split into four age groups: young (average roughly 15 years), middle-aged (roughly 40), aged (around 67) and long-lived (roughly 80). General study outcomes and caveats: Observed TCR beta diversity per million T cells fell roughly linearly with age, and a significant reduction was already apparent by age roughly 40. Estimates of total diversity from one million sequenced T cells were regarded as lower bounds and underestimates. Because the CMV infection status of the donors was unknown, age-related changes in expanded clonotypes may potentially have been confounded. There was a strong correlation between observed TCR beta diversity and the percentage of naive T cells measured by flow cytometry. Since profiling was done on bulk unsorted PBMCs, naive and antigen-experienced compartments could not be conclusively compared. Compared with the aged group, the long-lived group had more naive CD4+ T cells, fewer expanded clones and increased TCR diversity, suggesting age selection.

The approximately 40 donors, aged 6 to 90 years, were systemically healthy Caucasian individuals from Russia. Around 10 milliliters of peripheral blood were collected from each donor into EDTA-treated Vacutainer tubes. Ficoll-Paque density-gradient centrifugation was used to isolate PBMCs, with at least 6.5 million per sample. Total RNA was extracted from PBMCs with Trizol reagent, with at least 5 micrograms obtained per sample. The percentages of naive CD45RAhigh/CD27high T cells were determined by flow cytometry on a PBMC aliquot from every donor. CDR3 length: 14 amino acids, cysteine to phenylalanine. CDR3 DNA is the only sequence kept; it has 42 bases, read in frame from the first base. V lost 3 bases and J lost 8 bases, and the count of bases not matched to a germline gene is 9. Per the germline V gene (reference sequence), DFQATT is the CDR1 and SNEGSKA is the CDR2. These data also featured in a second study, about T cells of mothers and their children. Taken from the second paper: The donors were nine systemically healthy Caucasian individuals, made up of three mothers and their six children. cDNA synthesis consumed the entire amount of extracted RNA, loaded at around 1.5 ug RNA in each 15 ul reaction. In the second PCR, the M1S primer introduced both the sample barcodes and 2-4 random nucleotides. More than 9 million TCR beta CDR3 reads were obtained from each mother, and roughly 3 million reads were obtained from each child. Thymic selection similarly shapes TCR recombination output in related and unrelated pairs, with minor effect from inherited differences. Normalized repertoire overlap in related mother-child pairs was always slightly higher than in unrelated mother-child pairs, but the difference was never significant. No persistent microchimeric T cell clones were found, with a detection sensitivity of roughly 92 clones per million clonotypes. In the study, deep NGS was used to compare the TCR beta repertoires of mothers and children, and features distinguishing related mother-child pairs from unrelated individuals were sought. The mean age was about 38 +/- 4 years for the mothers and approximately 11 +/- 4 years for the children. After adapter ligation was performed with NEBNext reagents, the libraries were sequenced on an Illumina HiSeq 2000 with 100+100 nt paired-end reads. To avoid cross-contamination, the mother libraries and the child libraries were prepared a month apart and sequenced in separate runs. For each donor, somewhere between 500,000 and 2,000,000 distinct TCR beta clonotypes were identified. Naive TCR beta clonotypes were estimated from low-frequency clonotypes matched to each donor's FACS-determined naive share, without sorting.

Source material: blood. The receptor chain draws on TRBV20-1 and TRBJ2-1, and 8 junctional nucleotides match TRBD1. The clonotype originates from a girl aged 2 to 10 in good health. The nucleotide sequence reads as follows: TGCAGTGCTAGGTTGACAGGGGAGCGTCATGAGCAGTTCTTC. This sequence encodes CSARLTGERHEQFF.